The 28 T cell receptor beta chains below were found in one sample sequenced in a study of T-cell reconstitution after alpha-beta-depleted transplantation in children. A TCRbeta library incorporating unique molecular identifiers was prepared. TCRdb re-called the PCR reads through MiXCR, storing one row per CDR3 protein. The sample lists approximately 20,000 distinct CDR3 sequences, 10% to 15% seen once, with 35% to 45% in the top ten. The sequencing here drew on PBMCs, mostly from graft donor cells, taken 60 days after TCRalphabeta/CD19-depleted stem cell transplant. These TCRs come from a female patient aged 2-10 years who had a stem cell transplant for congenital amegakaryocytic thrombocytopenia, so the T cells may come from the graft donor.

This clonotype has a count of ten or more. This chain links TRBV5-1 with TRBJ2-7, with D possibly TRBD2 on 5 matching bases. From germline, CDR1 is SGHRS and CDR2 YFSETQ. Between the trimmed V and J ends, which lost 4 bases and 2 bases, there was a span of 13 bases. CDR3 length equals 14 residues. This chain's CDR3 is CASSKRDHTYEQYF. The CDR3 DNA reads as TGCGCCAGCAGCAAACGGGATCACACCTACGAGCAGTACTTC.

This clonotype was seen at least ten times. The chain combines TRBV4-1 with TRBJ1-2; D is undetermined. Between the trimmed V and J ends, which lost 1 base and 3 bases, there was a span of 12 bases. The length of the CDR3 is 15 residues. Germline V gene sequence: CDR1 MGHRA, CDR2 YSYEKL. CDR3 protein: CASSQGENRDYGYTF. DNA for the CDR3: TGCGCCAGCAGCCAAGGGGAGAATAGGGACTATGGCTACACCTTC.

J is TRBJ2-7 and V is TRBV3-1; the D gene is possibly TRBD2 (6 bases). The germline gives CDR1 LGHDT, CDR2 YNNKEL (reference sequence). CDR3 length equals 16 residues. V was shortened by 4 bases and J by 2 bases, with 18 bases between the two germline ends. In nucleotides, the CDR3 is TGTGCCAGCAGCCCACGCGTGGGGACTGGCACCTACGAGCAGTACTTC. Protein product: CASSPRVGTGTYEQYF.

V and J are TRBV11-2 and TRBJ2-1; perhaps TRBD2 as D (5 bases). This CDR3 is 15 amino acids long. From germline, CDR1 is SGHAT and CDR2 FQNNGV. V lost 3 bases and J lost 0, with 9 bases in between. The DNA of the CDR3 is TGTGCCAGCAGCTTTGGCGGGTTCTCCTACAATGAGCAGTTCTTC. Encoded protein: CASSFGGFSYNEQFF.

This clonotype was seen ten or more times. The chain has TRBV10-3 and TRBJ2-2; 8 positions agree with TRBD2. This CDR3 is built from 13 residues. Germline V lookup: CDR1 ENHRY, CDR2 SYGVKD. Trimming at V came to 8 bases and at J to 3 bases, leaving 2 bases not matched to a gene. Here the CDR3 reads CAIPAGDTGELFF. Here the CDR3 DNA reads TGTGCCATCCCAGCGGGGGACACCGGGGAGCTGTTTTTT.

Many counts were recorded for this clonotype. The chain joins TRBV7-6 to TRBJ1-4; TRBD1 matches at 8 bases. Trimming cost V 4 bases and J 0 bases; bases outside gene matches: 13. Germline assignment: CDR1 SGHVS and CDR2 FNYEAQ. This CDR3 has 19 residues. This CDR3 reads CASSSAPGQELSTNEKLFF. CDR3 DNA: TGTGCCAGCAGCTCAGCGCCGGGACAGGAACTGTCAACTAATGAAAAACTGTTTTTT.

This clonotype has ten or more counts. CDR3 sequence: CASSLATSGNLYNEQFF. In DNA, the CDR3 is TGTGCCAGCAGCTTAGCGACTAGCGGGAACCTTTACAATGAGCAGTTCTTC. This chain connects TRBV7-9 to TRBJ2-1; TRBD2 matches at 11 bases. Losses at the gene ends were 0 bases for V and 4 bases for J; bases not matched to a gene: 5. Germline V gives CDR1 SEHNR, CDR2 FQNEAQ (reference sequence). This CDR3 comprises 17 residues.

In this sample, this clonotype turned up many times. The V and J genes are TRBV28 and TRBJ1-5; maybe TRBD1 (6 bases). This CDR3 has 15 amino acids. V was shortened by 8 bases and J by 7 bases, with 21 bases between the two germline ends. Germline loops: CDR1 MDHEN, CDR2 SYDVKM. The CDR3 nucleotides are TGTGCCAGCGAGTGGGAAACAGGGTATGGGCAGCCCCAGCATTTT. It translates to CASEWETGYGQPQHF.

The sample holds many counts of this clonotype. The chain carries TRBV10-3 and TRBJ2-5, with a tentative D call TRBD2 (5 bases). The CDR3 length is 13 residues. Trimming removed 9 bases from V and 4 bases from J, with 15 bases in between. The germline V gene encodes CDR1 ENHRY and CDR2 SYGVKD. For the CDR3, the DNA is TGTGCCATTGGGTCCGGGGTACGAGAGACCCAGTACTTC. Residues: CAIGSGVRETQYF.

This clonotype has ten or more counts. The chain combines TRBV7-2 with TRBJ2-5, with a tentative D call TRBD2 (5 bases). The ends were cut back, 0 bases at V and 5 bases at J, with 13 bases in the middle. Germline V gene data show CDR1 as SGHTA and CDR2 as FQGNSA. The CDR3 length is 15 residues. CDR3 nucleotides: TGTGCCAGCAGCTTAGCCGCGACTATGGGGGAGACCCAGTACTTC. Amino acids: CASSLAATMGETQYF.

Many counts were recorded for this clonotype. The J gene is TRBJ2-4, the V gene TRBV20-1; 7 nucleotides align to TRBD2. The CDR3 contains 19 residues. The ends lost 3 bases at V and 0 bases at J; junction bases unmatched: 17. Germline assignment: CDR1 DFQATT and CDR2 SNEGSKA (reference sequence). CDR3 sequence: CSASPPLAGVKKAKNIQYF. CDR3 sequence (DNA): TGCAGTGCTAGCCCACCTCTTGCGGGAGTTAAGAAAGCCAAAAACATTCAGTACTTC.

This clonotype has at least ten counts. This chain joins TRBV20-1 and TRBJ2-3; no clear D gene. V was trimmed by 6 bases and J by 2 bases, leaving 15 bases between them. Germline-derived CDR1 and CDR2 are DFQATT and SNEGSKA (reference sequence). This CDR3 contains 14 residues. This CDR3 reads CSAPQLANTDTQYF. In DNA, the CDR3 is TGCAGTGCCCCCCAGTTGGCAAACACAGATACGCAGTATTTT.

This clonotype was seen at least ten times. V gene TRBV27 combines with J gene TRBJ2-7; D unclear. CDR1 and CDR2 from the germline V gene are MNHEY and SMNVEV (reference sequence). The V and J ends lost 3 bases and 0 bases respectively, with 6 bases between them. This CDR3 is 13 amino acids long. The CDR3 coding sequence is TGTGCCAGCAGTTTCCGTGACTCCTACGAGCAGTACTTC. The encoded protein is CASSFRDSYEQYF.

This clonotype has a count of ten or more. The chain recombines TRBV5-6 with TRBJ2-7, with TRBD2 as a possible D gene (5 bases). The CDR3 spans 13 residues. V gave up 5 bases and J gave up 2 bases, with 11 bases separating them. Germline V lookup: CDR1 SGHDT, CDR2 YYEEEE. CDR3 DNA: TGTGCCAGCAGGCCTTGGGGAGCCTACGAGCAGTACTTC. It encodes CASRPWGAYEQYF.

In this sample, this clonotype turned up many times. The chain employs TRBV29-1 and TRBJ1-2; TRBD1 is a possible D gene (5 bases). Trimming took off 5 bases at V and 7 bases at J, with 14 bases between the two ends. The CDR3 has 12 amino acids. CDR1 SQVTM and CDR2 ANQGSEA come from the germline V gene. CDR3 amino acids: CSVSSGTSGYTF. The CDR3 nucleotides read TGCAGCGTTTCGAGTGGGACTTCTGGCTACACCTTC. Looking up the rest from reference TRBV29-1 and TRBJ1-2 gives the full variable domain: SAVISQKPSRDICQRGTSLTIQCQVDSQVTMMFWYRQQPGQSLTLIATANQGSEATYESGFVIDKFPISRPNLTFSTLTVSNMSPEDSSIYLCSVSSGTSGYTFGSGTRLTVV.

This clonotype was seen many times. The genes are TRBV12-5 and TRBJ2-3; no clear D gene. Trimming shortened V by 7 bases and J by 0 bases, and 14 bases separated the two germline ends. Germline assignment: CDR1 LGHNT and CDR2 FRNRAP. The CDR3 is 15 amino acids. The CDR3: CASATILGSTDTQYF. The CDR3 bases are TGTGCTAGTGCCACAATTCTTGGGAGCACAGATACGCAGTATTTT.

This clonotype has ten or more counts. The V gene is TRBV5-1, the J gene TRBJ2-5; 9 bases line up with TRBD2. The CDR3 totals 17 residues. Germline V gene sequence: CDR1 SGHRS, CDR2 YFSETQ. V was clipped by 1 base and J by 4 bases; unmatched bases: 11. The CDR3: CASSLYRTSGFGETQYF. The CDR3 coding sequence is TGCGCCAGCAGCTTGTACCGAACTAGCGGGTTCGGAGAGACCCAGTACTTC.

The sample holds many counts of this clonotype. The chain uses TRBV7-6 and TRBJ2-1; D not resolved. This CDR3 region has 13 residues. Trimming stripped 2 bases from V and 5 bases from J, with 7 bases between. Germline CDR1 and CDR2: SGHVS and FNYEAQ. This CDR3 reads CASSLSGDNEQFF. The CDR3 DNA reads as TGTGCCAGCAGCTTATCTGGAGACAATGAGCAGTTCTTC.

V gene TRBV10-2 combines with J gene TRBJ2-5; 11 bases agree with TRBD2. This CDR3 has 17 amino acids. Looked up from germline, CDR1 is WSHSY and CDR2 is SAAADI. The trim removed 0 bases at V and 5 bases at J, leaving 8 bases unmatched. The CDR3 bases are TGCGCCAGCAGTGAGTCGCGTCTAGCGGGAGGATTGGAGACCCAGTACTTC. Amino acids: CASSESRLAGGLETQYF.

This clonotype has ten or more counts. The chain combines TRBV18 with TRBJ2-5, with D possibly TRBD1 on 6 matching bases. Trimming stripped 6 bases from V and 4 bases from J, with 18 bases between. Germline V gives CDR1 KGHSH, CDR2 LQKENI. There are 15 residues in the CDR3. The CDR3 coding sequence is TGTGCCAGCTCCTCCACAGGGTTTAATGGAGAGACCCAGTACTTC. This gives the protein CASSSTGFNGETQYF.

This clonotype has a count of ten or more. The chain has TRBV20-1 and TRBJ1-5, with unresolved D. Trimming shortened V by 3 bases and J by 6 bases, and 9 bases separated the two germline ends. This CDR3 has 12 amino acids. Germline V gives CDR1 DFQATT, CDR2 SNEGSKA (reference sequence). Written as DNA, the CDR3 is TGCAGTGCTAGTCCACAATCTCAGCCCCAGCATTTT. It specifies CSASPQSQPQHF.

Details on this clonotype: One end of the junction does not line up with germline, which may come from a read error. The chain employs TRBV12-3 or TRBV12-4 and TRBJ2-7; 12 positions agree with TRBD1. The CDR3 is 18 residues long. As DNA, the CDR3 is TGTGCCATCAGTTTAGGGACAGGGGGCCCCCCCGACCCCTACGAGCAGTACTTC. Translating gives CAISLGTGGPPDPYEQYF.

Of note for this clonotype: Since a much larger clone is just one base distant, this may be a read error. The chain has TRBV4-2 and TRBJ2-2, with D hard to call. Germline CDR1 and CDR2: LGHNA and YNFKEQ. Trimming shortened V by 1 base and J by 3 bases, and 15 bases separated the two germline ends. This CDR3 region has 17 residues. The CDR3 DNA follows: TGTGCCAGCAGCCAAGCTAGTGGGAAGGCCTACACCGGGGAGCTGTTTTTT. Protein sequence: CASSQASGKAYTGELFF.

This clonotype was seen at least ten times. The J gene is TRBJ1-1, the V gene TRBV20-1; a weak D match, TRBD1 (5 bases). The length of the CDR3 is 12 residues. CDR1 and CDR2 (germline): DFQATT, SNEGSKA (reference sequence). The V end lost 5 bases, the J end lost 5 bases, and 12 bases lay between the germline ends. The CDR3 region has the DNA TGCAGTGCTCCGGGACGGGGAACTGAAGCTTTCTTT. It translates to CSAPGRGTEAFF.

This clonotype occurred many times. V and J are TRBV5-1 and TRBJ1-1; weak D call: TRBD1 (5 bases). There are 13 residues in the CDR3. V lost 5 bases and J 1 base, leaving 9 bases between the germline ends. Per germline, CDR1 SGHRS and CDR2 YFSETQ. The CDR3 reads CASSTTGNTEAFF. The CDR3 bases are TGCGCCAGCAGTACAACAGGGAACACTGAAGCTTTCTTT.

This clonotype has only a few counts. The chain employs TRBV18 and TRBJ1-2; 9 nucleotides line up with TRBD1. Per the germline V gene, CDR1 is KGHSH and CDR2 is LQKENI. The CDR3 extends over 18 amino acids. V lost 3 bases and J lost 3; bases outside the gene matches: 14. The CDR3 nucleotides read TGTGCCAGCTCACCTTCGGGATTCCGGGACAGGGAGGACTATGGCTACACCTTC. It translates to CASSPSGFRDREDYGYTF.

This clonotype was observed at least ten times. The chain carries TRBV29-1 and TRBJ2-7; D uncertain. There are 10 residues in the CDR3. CDR1 and CDR2 from the germline V gene are SQVTM and ANQGSEA. V lost 6 bases to trimming and J lost 3 bases, with 6 bases between them. Written as DNA, the CDR3 is TGCAGCGTCATAGACTACGAGCAGTACTTC. The encoded protein is CSVIDYEQYF.

The chain has TRBV30 and TRBJ2-1; no definite D call. The V gene lost 2 bases and the J gene lost 6 bases, with 8 bases spanning the gap. This CDR3 has 12 amino acids. Germline V gene sequence: CDR1 GTSNPN, CDR2 SVGIG (reference sequence). This CDR3 reads CAWSYPFNEQFF. The CDR3 DNA reads TGTGCCTGGAGTTATCCGTTCAATGAGCAGTTCTTC.